This T cell receptor (beta chain) appears in the sequencing data of a study of blood T cell repertoires in COVID-19. Original analysis: Amplification of reference gene primers was used by the study to estimate nucleated cell counts. Sequencing used immunoSEQ multiplex PCR; TCRdb keeps in-frame clones, though not all of them. That table supplies the V and J calls and clone size; D and trimming were determined from the DNA. The sample has 390,000 or so clones, around 87% seen once; the top ten hold over 9.5%. Seattle's enrolled individuals joined amid active infection and were then monitored longitudinally. CDR3 length: 14 amino acids. V lost 5 bases and J 5 bases, leaving 16 bases between the germline ends. Germline lookup yields CDR1 SGHAT and CDR2 FQNNGV.

This sequence joins TRBV11-2 and TRBJ2-7; perhaps TRBD2 as D (5 bases). This clonotype was obtained from a woman aged 25 to 39 with COVID-19, enrolled during active disease. The specimen was peripheral blood. The CDR3 reads CASSPTIVAHEQYF. In DNA form, the CDR3 reads TGTGCCAGCAGCCCGACTATTGTAGCCCACGAGCAGTACTTC.